These 26 T cell receptor beta chains came from one sample sequenced in a study of T cells in Graves' hyperthyroidism and ophthalmopathy. TCR beta CDR3 regions were amplified from RNA transcripts. A first-round RT-PCR of the TCR CDR3 used the HTBI primer set. Each CDR3 protein is one row after TCRdb ran MiXCR on the multiplex PCR reads. The repertoire holds fewer than 600,000 distinct CDR3 sequences, with roughly 14% as singletons. Source material: blood. These receptor sequences come from a woman younger than 30 with Graves' hyperthyroidism.

This clonotype has a handful of counts. J is TRBJ2-2 and V is TRBV20-1; D is unclear. Germline loops: CDR1 DFQATT, CDR2 SNEGSKA (reference sequence). CDR3 length: 16 residues. V lost 0 bases, J lost 0 bases, and 11 bases lay in between. CDR3 in amino acids: CSARERERSNTGELFF. The CDR3 nucleotides read TGCAGTGCTAGAGAAAGGGAACGGTCGAACACCGGGGAGCTGTTTTTT.

The chain couples TRBV9 to TRBJ2-1, with 8 bases matching TRBD2. Looked up from germline, CDR1 is SGDLS and CDR2 is YYNGEE. This CDR3 is built from 16 residues. V lost 2 bases, J lost 3 bases, and 7 bases stayed unmatched. CDR3 coding DNA: TGTGCCAGCAGCGTCAAGCGGGAGACCCGCTACAATGAGCAGTTCTTC. Translating gives CASSVKRETRYNEQFF.

This clonotype was observed at least ten times. One end of the junction fails to match germline, which may point to a read error. The chain couples TRBV12-3 or TRBV12-4 to TRBJ2-1, with TRBD2 identical over 8 bases. There are 15 residues in the CDR3. CDR3 sequence: CASNPGLVSDNEQFF. For the CDR3, the DNA is TGTGCCAGCAATCCGGGACTAGTCTCCGACAATGAGCAGTTCTTC.

This clonotype has ten or more counts. The V and J genes are TRBV2 and TRBJ1-2; D may be TRBD1 (6 bases). The CDR3 length is 15 residues. The germline V gene encodes CDR1 SNHLY and CDR2 FYNNEI. V dropped 8 bases and J dropped 7 bases, with 23 bases sitting between them. CDR3 sequence reads: CASLAGDRKVGGYTF. The CDR3 coding sequence is TGTGCCAGCCTCGCTGGAGACAGGAAGGTGGGTGGCTACACCTTC.

This clonotype came up many times. The chain links TRBV6-2 or TRBV6-3 to TRBJ2-1; unclear D gene. V was clipped by 2 bases and J by 4 bases, with 9 bases between them. Germline V gene sequence: CDR1 MNHEY, CDR2 SVGEGT. The CDR3 runs 14 residues. For the CDR3, the DNA is TGTGCCAGCAGTTACATAAGACCGTACAATGAGCAGTTCTTC. This sequence encodes CASSYIRPYNEQFF.

At least ten counts were recorded for this clonotype. The chain couples TRBV18 to TRBJ2-3; D is uncertain. The length of the CDR3 is 13 residues. Deletions cut 3 bases from V and 0 bases from J, with 4 bases between. Germline CDR1 reads KGHSH; CDR2 reads LQKENI. This CDR3 reads CASSPGSTDTQYF. DNA for the CDR3: TGTGCCAGCTCACCTGGCAGCACAGATACGCAGTATTTT. Full variable domain (remainder filled in from reference TRBV18 and TRBJ2-3): NAGVMQNPRHLVRRRGQEARLRCSPMKGHSHVYWYRQLPEEGLKFMVYLQKENIIDESGMPKERFSAEFPKEGPSILRIQQVVRGDSAAYFCASSPGSTDTQYFGPGTRLTVL.

This clonotype was recorded many times. The chain employs TRBV12-3 or TRBV12-4 and TRBJ1-6; perhaps TRBD1 as D (5 bases). This CDR3 is 16 amino acids long. The V gene lost 6 bases and the J gene lost 8 bases, with 20 bases spanning the gap. The CDR3 protein is CASSPSGTGPYSPLHF. Here the CDR3 DNA reads TGTGCCAGCAGCCCCTCGGGGACGGGTCCTTATTCACCCCTCCACTTT.

This clonotype was seen ten or more times. V is TRBV19 and J is TRBJ1-2; 7 positions agree with TRBD1. V was pared by 6 bases and J by 8 bases, with 15 bases of the junction left unmatched. Germline CDR1 and CDR2: LNHDA and SQIVND (reference sequence). The CDR3 contains 15 residues. CDR3 in amino acids: CASSRHGQAEDGYTF. The CDR3 bases are TGTGCCAGTAGCCGACATGGACAGGCGGAAGACGGCTACACCTTC.

This clonotype was recorded many times. This chain joins TRBV3-1 and TRBJ1-6, with a weak D call TRBD1 (6 bases). Between the trimmed V and J ends, which lost 1 base and 8 bases, there was a span of 12 bases. Per germline, CDR1 LGHDT and CDR2 YNNKEL (reference sequence). The CDR3 has 15 amino acids. The CDR3 protein is CASSQGGARDSPLHF. Here the CDR3 DNA reads TGTGCCAGCAGCCAAGGGGGGGCCCGGGATTCACCCCTCCACTTT.

Concerning this clonotype itself: A much larger clone lies a single base off, so this may be a read error. The missing conserved phenylalanine or tryptophan at the end of this CDR3 makes a read error likely. The V gene is TRBV7-8, the J gene TRBJ2-5; possible D gene TRBD2, 6 bases. The germline V gene has CDR1 SGHVS and CDR2 FQNEAQ. V lost 5 bases and J 5 bases, leaving 15 bases between the germline ends. The CDR3 is made up of 14 amino acids. Here the CDR3 DNA reads TGTGCCAGCAGCCCACGGGAGATTGGGGAGACCCAGTACCTC. It specifies CASSPREIGETQYL.

This CDR3 is CASSLEAYMSSGANVLTF. DNA for the CDR3: TGCGCCAGCAGCTTGGAGGCTTATATGAGCTCTGGGGCCAACGTCCTGACTTTC. The V and J genes are TRBV5-1 and TRBJ2-6; D uncertain. Per the germline V gene, CDR1 is SGHRS and CDR2 is YFSETQ. This CDR3 has 18 amino acids. Between the trimmed V and J ends, which lost 0 bases and 0 bases, there was a span of 13 bases.

This clonotype occurred many times. The chain carries TRBV18 and TRBJ2-5, with 11 bases matching TRBD1. The germline CDR1 and CDR2 sequences are KGHSH and LQKENI. The CDR3 runs 17 residues. V was clipped by 1 base and J by 5 bases; unmatched bases: 9. The CDR3 is CASSPLPGQGATETQYF. CDR3 nucleotide sequence: TGTGCCAGCTCACCACTTCCCGGACAGGGGGCAACGGAGACCCAGTACTTC.

This clonotype was recorded a few times. The V and J genes are TRBV13 and TRBJ1-2; D gene ambiguous. The CDR3 is 14 residues long. Germline CDR1 PRHDT, CDR2 FYEKMQ (reference sequence). Trimming shortened V by 3 bases and J by 8 bases, and 16 bases separated the two germline ends. Written as DNA, the CDR3 is TGTGCCAGCAGCTTCCGACGCCTTGGGTACGGCTACACCTTC. Its protein is CASSFRRLGYGYTF.

This clonotype was observed at least ten times. The chain has TRBV27 and TRBJ2-5; TRBD2 agrees at 11 bases. The V and J ends lost 4 bases and 9 bases, in that order; junction bases with no gene match: 7. This CDR3 comprises 14 residues. Germline loops: CDR1 MNHEY, CDR2 SMNVEV (reference sequence). The CDR3 region is CASSSTSGGMAQYF. The CDR3 bases are TGTGCCAGCAGTTCCACTAGCGGGGGCATGGCCCAGTACTTC.

This clonotype was found many times. The chain joins TRBV10-1 to TRBJ2-5, with 10 positions matching TRBD2. With 6 bases clipped from V and 2 bases from J, the junction kept 6 bases outside the gene matches. The germline V gene encodes CDR1 WNHNN and CDR2 SYGVQD (reference sequence). CDR3 size: 15 residues. The CDR3, as DNA: TGCGCCAGCAGCGAGGGGACTAGCGATCAAGAGACCCAGTACTTC. The encoded protein is CASSEGTSDQETQYF.

This clonotype was recorded at least ten times. In DNA form, the CDR3 reads TGTGCCAGCTCACCGGGGGACAACTATGGCTACACCTTC. Residues: CASSPGDNYGYTF. V is TRBV18 and J is TRBJ1-2; a possible D gene is TRBD1 (5 bases). This CDR3 spans 13 amino acids. V was trimmed by 3 bases and J by 2 bases, leaving 7 bases between them. Germline-derived CDR1 and CDR2 are KGHSH and LQKENI. The variable domain in full, completed from reference TRBV18 and TRBJ1-2, reads NAGVMQNPRHLVRRRGQEARLRCSPMKGHSHVYWYRQLPEEGLKFMVYLQKENIIDESGMPKERFSAEFPKEGPSILRIQQVVRGDSAAYFCASSPGDNYGYTFGSGTRLTVV.

This clonotype was picked up many times. This sequence joins TRBV11-3 and TRBJ2-5; 11 bases map to TRBD2. Unmatched junction bases numbered 11, after V lost 4 bases and J lost 1 base. The CDR3 loop spans 18 amino acids. Per the germline V gene, CDR1 is SGHNT and CDR2 is YENEEA. The CDR3 protein is CASSSETSGDWFQETQYF. The CDR3 DNA reads as TGTGCCAGCAGCTCAGAGACTAGCGGGGACTGGTTCCAAGAGACCCAGTACTTC.

This clonotype was seen at least ten times. The rearrangement joins TRBV2 to TRBJ2-1, with unresolved D. From germline, CDR1 is SNHLY and CDR2 FYNNEI. V lost 6 bases and J 7 bases, leaving 7 bases between the germline ends. This CDR3 has 11 amino acids. The DNA for the CDR3 is TGTGCCAGCAGGCCCGGGAATGAGCAGTTCTTC. Protein product: CASRPGNEQFF.

The V and J genes are TRBV6-2 or TRBV6-3 and TRBJ2-1, with TRBD2 matching over 11 bases. Germline V CDR1 and CDR2: MNHEY, SVGEGT. Trimming cost V 8 bases and J 4 bases; bases outside gene matches: 4. The CDR3 consists of 14 residues. The CDR3 nucleotides read TGTGCCAGCTGTAGACTAGCGGGATACAATGAGCAGTTCTTC. Protein product: CASCRLAGYNEQFF.

This clonotype was observed a handful of times. This CDR3 reads CASSTRLAGDTEQYF. The CDR3 DNA reads TGTGCCAGCAGCACCAGACTAGCGGGAGATACCGAGCAGTACTTC. The chain couples TRBV4-2 to TRBJ2-7; 12 bases map to TRBD2. The CDR3 loop spans 15 amino acids. The germline CDR1 and CDR2 sequences are LGHNA and YNFKEQ. Unmatched junction bases numbered 8, after V lost 5 bases and J lost 6 bases.

The chain links TRBV7-9 to TRBJ1-1; D gene uncertain. CDR3 size: 15 residues. Germline CDR1 SEHNR, CDR2 FQNEAQ (reference sequence). V was shortened by 1 base and J by 0 bases, with 9 bases between the two germline ends. The CDR3 loop reads CASSLGTPMNTEAFF. The CDR3, as DNA: TGTGCCAGCAGCTTAGGAACCCCCATGAACACTGAAGCTTTCTTT.

This sequence joins TRBV3-1 and TRBJ2-3; D call uncertain. Germline V gene sequence: CDR1 LGHDT, CDR2 YNNKEL (reference sequence). This CDR3 is built from 13 residues. V lost 4 bases and J 0 bases, leaving 5 bases between the germline ends. CDR3 region: CASSPISTDTQYF. CDR3 DNA: TGTGCCAGCAGCCCCATTAGCACAGATACGCAGTATTTT.

This clonotype was seen many times. The rearrangement links TRBV12-3 or TRBV12-4 to TRBJ2-5, with D perhaps given as TRBD1 or TRBD2 (5 bases each). This CDR3 contains 13 residues. Trimming took off 6 bases at V and 3 bases at J, with 11 bases between the two ends. This CDR3 is CASRLVGEETQYF. CDR3 bases: TGTGCCAGCAGGCTAGTGGGGGAAGAGACCCAGTACTTC.

In the case of this clonotype: It may be a read error: a sequence one base away is much more abundant. The rearrangement uses TRBV11-2 and TRBJ2-5, with 8 bases identical to TRBD2. The CDR3 is made up of 15 amino acids. CDR1 is SGHAT, CDR2 FQNNGV, per germline. The CDR3 protein is CASGFVSGSWETQYF. For the CDR3, the DNA is TGTGCCAGCGGCTTCGTGAGCGGGAGTTGGGAGACCCAGTACTTC.

This clonotype has ten or more counts. The chain couples TRBV19 to TRBJ2-5, with D maybe TRBD2 (5 bases). There are 13 residues in the CDR3. Germline CDR1 is LNHDA and CDR2 is SQIVND (reference sequence). Trimming took 2 bases from V and 3 from J, leaving 7 bases between them. The CDR3: CASSIMREETQYF. The CDR3 DNA follows: TGTGCCAGTAGTATAATGAGGGAAGAGACCCAGTACTTC.

This rearrangement joins TRBV12-3 or TRBV12-4 to TRBJ2-7; 10 bases map to TRBD2. This CDR3 has 15 residues. The ends lost 6 bases at V and 4 bases at J; junction bases unmatched: 9. The CDR3 nucleotides are TGTGCCAGCAGGGAAGCGGGGGGGGTCCTTTACGAGCAGTACTTC. Its protein product is CASREAGGVLYEQYF.